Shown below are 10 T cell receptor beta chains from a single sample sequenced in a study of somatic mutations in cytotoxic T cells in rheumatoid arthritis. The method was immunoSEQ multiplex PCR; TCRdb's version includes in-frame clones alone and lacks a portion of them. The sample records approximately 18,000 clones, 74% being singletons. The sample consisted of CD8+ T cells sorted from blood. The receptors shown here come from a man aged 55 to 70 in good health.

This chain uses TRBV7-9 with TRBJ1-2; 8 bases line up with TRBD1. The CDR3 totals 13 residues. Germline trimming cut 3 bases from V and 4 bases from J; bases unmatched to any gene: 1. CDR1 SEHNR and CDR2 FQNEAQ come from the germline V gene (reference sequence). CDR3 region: CASSLTGAYGYTF. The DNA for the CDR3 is TGTGCCAGCAGCTTGACAGGGGCCTATGGCTACACCTTC. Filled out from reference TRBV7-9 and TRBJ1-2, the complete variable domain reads DTGVSQNPRHKITKRGQNVTFRCDPISEHNRLYWYRQTLGQGPEFLTYFQNEAQLEKSRLLSDRFSAERPKGSFSTLEIQRTEQGDSAMYLCASSLTGAYGYTFGSGTRLTVV.

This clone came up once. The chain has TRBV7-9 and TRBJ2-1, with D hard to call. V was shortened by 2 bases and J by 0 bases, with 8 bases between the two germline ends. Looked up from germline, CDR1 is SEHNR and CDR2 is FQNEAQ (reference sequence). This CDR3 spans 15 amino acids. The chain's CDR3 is CASSLQLSSYNEQFF. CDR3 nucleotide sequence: TGTGCCAGCAGCTTACAACTGAGCTCCTACAATGAGCAGTTCTTC.

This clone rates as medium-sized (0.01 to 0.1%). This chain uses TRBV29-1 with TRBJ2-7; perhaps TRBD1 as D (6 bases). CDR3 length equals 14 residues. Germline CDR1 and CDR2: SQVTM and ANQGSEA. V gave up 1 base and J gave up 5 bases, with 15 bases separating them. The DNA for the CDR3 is TGCAGCGTTGAAGTCGCAGGGGCCGGGGACGAGCAGTACTTC. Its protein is CSVEVAGAGDEQYF.

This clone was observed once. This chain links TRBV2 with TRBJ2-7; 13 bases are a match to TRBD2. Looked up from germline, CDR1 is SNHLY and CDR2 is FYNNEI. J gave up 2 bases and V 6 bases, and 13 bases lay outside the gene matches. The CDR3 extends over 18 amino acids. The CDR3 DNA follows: TGTGCCAGCAGCTTCTCACTAGCGGGAGGGCGTAAGGCCTACGAGCAGTACTTC. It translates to CASSFSLAGGRKAYEQYF.

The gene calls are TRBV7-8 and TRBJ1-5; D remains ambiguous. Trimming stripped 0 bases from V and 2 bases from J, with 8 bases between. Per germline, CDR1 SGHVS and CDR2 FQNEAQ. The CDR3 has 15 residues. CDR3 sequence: CASSLATYGNQPQHF. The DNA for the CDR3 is TGTGCCAGCAGCTTAGCGACATATGGCAATCAGCCCCAGCATTTT.

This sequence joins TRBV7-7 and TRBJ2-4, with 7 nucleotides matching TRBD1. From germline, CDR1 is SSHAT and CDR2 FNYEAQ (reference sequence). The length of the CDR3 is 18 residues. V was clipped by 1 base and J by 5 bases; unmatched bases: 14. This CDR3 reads CASSLGEMSGQRENIQYF. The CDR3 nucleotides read TGTGCCAGCAGCTTAGGGGAAATGTCGGGACAGAGGGAAAACATTCAGTACTTC. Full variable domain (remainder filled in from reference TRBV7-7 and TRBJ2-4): GAGVSQSPRYKVTKRGQDVTLRCDPISSHATLYWYQQALGQGPEFLTYFNYEAQPDKSGLPSDRFSAERPEGSISTLTIQRTEQRDSAMYRCASSLGEMSGQRENIQYFGAGTRLSVL.

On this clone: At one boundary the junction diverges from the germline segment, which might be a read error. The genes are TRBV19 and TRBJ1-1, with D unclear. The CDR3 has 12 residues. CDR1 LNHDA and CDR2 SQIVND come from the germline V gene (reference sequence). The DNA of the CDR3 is TGTGCCAGTAGCAGGTTGAACACTGAAACTTTCTTT. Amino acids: CASSRLNTETFF.

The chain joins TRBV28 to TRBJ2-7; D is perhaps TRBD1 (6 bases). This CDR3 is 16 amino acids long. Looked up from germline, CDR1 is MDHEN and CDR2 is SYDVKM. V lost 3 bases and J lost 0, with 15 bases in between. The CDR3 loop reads CASSFARGVSSYEQYF. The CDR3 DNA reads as TGTGCCAGCAGTTTCGCCAGGGGCGTAAGCTCCTACGAGCAGTACTTC. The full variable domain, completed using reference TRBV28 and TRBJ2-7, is DVKVTQSSRYLVKRTGEKVFLECVQDMDHENMFWYRQDPGLGLRLIYFSYDVKMKEKGDIPEGYSVSREKKERFSLILESASTNQTSMYLCASSFARGVSSYEQYFGPGTRLTVT.

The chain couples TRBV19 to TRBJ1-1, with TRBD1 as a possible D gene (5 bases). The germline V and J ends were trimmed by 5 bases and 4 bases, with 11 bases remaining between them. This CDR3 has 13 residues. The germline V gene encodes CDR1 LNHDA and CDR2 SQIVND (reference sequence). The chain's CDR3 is CASSAGGITEAFF. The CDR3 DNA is TGTGCCAGTAGTGCCGGGGGGATCACTGAAGCTTTCTTT.

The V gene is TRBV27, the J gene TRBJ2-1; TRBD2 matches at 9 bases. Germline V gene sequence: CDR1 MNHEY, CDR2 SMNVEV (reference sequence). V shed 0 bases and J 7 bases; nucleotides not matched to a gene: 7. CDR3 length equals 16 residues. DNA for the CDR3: TGTGCCAGCAGTTTATCGAGTAGCGGGAGTTGGAATGAGCAGTTCTTC. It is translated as CASSLSSSGSWNEQFF.